These 24 T cell receptor beta chains were sequenced from one sample in a study of Graves' ophthalmopathy and Graves' hyperthyroidism. The authors amplified TCR beta CDR3 regions from RNA transcripts. RT-PCR with HTBI primers came first, then second-round multiplex PCR. Each CDR3 protein is one row after TCRdb ran MiXCR on the multiplex PCR reads. The sample has more than 1,000,000 distinct CDR3 sequences, about 40% seen once. Input material: peripheral blood or thyroid tissue (not recorded which). Receptor source: an adult man with Graves' hyperthyroidism.

This clonotype was observed at least ten times. The chain links TRBV29-1 to TRBJ2-2; D is unclear. The V end lost 5 bases, the J end lost 5 bases, and 9 bases lay between the germline ends. Germline V gene lookup returns CDR1 SQVTM and CDR2 ANQGSEA. The CDR3 runs 12 residues. The CDR3 DNA sequence: TGCAGCGTTTCGACCGGAACCGGGGAGCTGTTTTTT. It encodes CSVSTGTGELFF.

In its sample, this clonotype was seen many times. V is TRBV5-1 and J is TRBJ2-2; tentatively, D is TRBD1 (5 bases). The CDR3 spans 15 residues. With 7 bases removed from V and 7 bases from J, the gap between germline ends came to 20 bases. From germline, CDR1 is SGHRS and CDR2 YFSETQ. The CDR3 DNA follows: TGCGCCAGCTACCGTGGACGACAGAGTGACGGGGAGCTGTTTTTT. Its protein is CASYRGRQSDGELFF.

On this clonotype itself: This could be a read error, since a much larger clone is one nucleotide away. V and J are TRBV24-1 and TRBJ1-2; 7 nucleotides line up with TRBD1. The J segment lost 3 bases and the V segment lost 3 bases, leaving 3 bases of the junction unmatched. The CDR3 is 14 amino acids. Per germline, CDR1 KGHDR and CDR2 SFDVKD. Here the CDR3 DNA reads TGTGCCACCAGTGATCCCGGGACAGACTATGGCTACACCTTC. This sequence encodes CATSDPGTDYGYTF.

This clonotype was seen many times. The rearrangement uses TRBV20-1 and TRBJ1-1; TRBD1 matches at 8 bases. Looked up from germline, CDR1 is DFQATT and CDR2 is SNEGSKA (reference sequence). The CDR3 has 12 residues. V lost 5 bases and J lost 4; bases outside the gene matches: 3. Here the CDR3 reads CSAPGQGTEAFF. In nucleotides, the CDR3 is TGCAGTGCTCCAGGACAGGGCACTGAAGCTTTCTTT.

There are many counts of this clonotype. The J gene is TRBJ1-1, the V gene TRBV24-1; maybe TRBD1 (6 bases). The V gene lost 8 bases and the J gene lost 5 bases, with 14 bases spanning the gap. The CDR3 loop spans 13 amino acids. CDR1 is KGHDR, CDR2 SFDVKD, per germline. This chain's CDR3 is CATKDSRTTEAFF. In nucleotides, the CDR3 is TGTGCCACCAAGGACAGCCGAACAACTGAAGCTTTCTTT.

This clonotype was recorded at least ten times. The gene calls are TRBV25-1 and TRBJ2-7, with 9 bases lining up with TRBD2. With 4 bases clipped from V and 4 bases from J, the junction kept 11 bases outside the gene matches. The CDR3 length is 16 residues. Germline V gene lookup returns CDR1 MGHDK and CDR2 SYGVNS. The CDR3 sequence: CASSAPEGLAEYEQYF. CDR3 nucleotide sequence: TGTGCCAGCAGTGCGCCCGAGGGACTAGCAGAATACGAGCAGTACTTC.

At least ten counts were recorded for this clonotype. This chain uses TRBV6-5 with TRBJ2-5; D not certain. V dropped 3 bases and J dropped 5 bases, with 4 bases sitting between them. The CDR3 sequence is 11 residues long. Per germline, CDR1 MNHEY and CDR2 SVGAGI. The CDR3 sequence is CASSYRETQYF. The CDR3 DNA reads as TGTGCCAGCAGTTATCGGGAGACCCAGTACTTC.

This clonotype was seen ten or more times. CDR3 sequence reads: CASRETGLFNEQYF. The CDR3 nucleotides are TGTGCCAGCAGAGAGACAGGGCTGTTCAACGAGCAGTACTTC. V is TRBV2 and J is TRBJ2-7; TRBD1 aligns across 7 bases. In germline, CDR1 is SNHLY, CDR2 FYNNEI. The CDR3 is 14 residues long. V trimming: 6 bases; J trimming: 5 bases; junction bases outside the gene matches: 10.

The chain recombines TRBV10-3 with TRBJ2-5, with 7 bases that match TRBD1. V lost 6 bases and J lost 4; bases outside the gene matches: 5. The CDR3 covers 13 residues. Germline V CDR1 and CDR2: ENHRY, SYGVKD. Here the CDR3 reads CAIRKGAGETQYF. The DNA of the CDR3 is TGTGCCATCAGGAAGGGGGCGGGAGAGACCCAGTACTTC.

This clonotype was seen repeatedly, ten times or more. This rearrangement joins TRBV29-1 to TRBJ1-1; TRBD1 is a possible D gene (6 bases). Germline V gene lookup returns CDR1 SQVTM and CDR2 ANQGSEA. This CDR3 has 11 amino acids. V shed 7 bases and J shed 5 bases, with 11 bases lying between them. CDR3 nucleotide sequence: TGCAGCGCGATTAGGGGGACTGAAGCTTTCTTT. Translated: CSAIRGTEAFF.

On this clonotype: Germline is not matched at one junction end, which may reflect a read error. The chain employs TRBV6-2 or TRBV6-3 and TRBJ1-5, with 10 bases lining up with TRBD1. CDR1 and CDR2 (germline): MNHEY, SVGEGT. This CDR3 spans 15 amino acids. CDR3 in DNA: TGTGCCAGCAGTCGGACAGGGGGTGGCAATCAGCCCCGGCATTTT. Encoded protein: CASSRTGGGNQPRHF.

This chain links TRBV7-9 with TRBJ2-5, with D maybe TRBD1 (5 bases). The CDR3 has 15 amino acids. Germline lookup yields CDR1 SEHNR and CDR2 FQNEAQ (reference sequence). V was trimmed by 5 bases and J by 3 bases, leaving 16 bases between them. The CDR3: CASSLSSGAEETQYF. As DNA, the CDR3 is TGTGCCAGCAGCCTGAGCTCTGGGGCTGAAGAGACCCAGTACTTC.

This chain joins TRBV10-3 and TRBJ1-5; 8 bases align to TRBD1. This CDR3 comprises 16 residues. Germline values: CDR1 ENHRY, CDR2 SYGVKD. J lost 3 bases, V lost 3 bases, and 7 bases had no gene match. CDR3 protein: CAISDISGGHNQPQHF. The CDR3 DNA sequence: TGTGCCATCAGTGATATTTCAGGGGGCCACAATCAGCCCCAGCATTTT.

The V gene is TRBV5-1, the J gene TRBJ1-1; a possible D gene is TRBD1 (6 bases). The V end lost 9 bases, the J end lost 1 base, and 13 bases lay between the germline ends. The CDR3 extends over 13 amino acids. CDR1 is SGHRS and CDR2 is YFSETQ in the germline V gene. The CDR3 reads CATRTETNTEAFF. The CDR3 DNA follows: TGCGCCACCCGGACAGAGACGAACACTGAAGCTTTCTTT.

This clonotype was picked up one time. Germline and junction disagree at one end, which may indicate a read error. The V gene is TRBV10-3, the J gene TRBJ2-7, with 7 bases identical to TRBD2. This CDR3 has 16 residues. Germline lookup yields CDR1 ENHRY and CDR2 SYGVKD. As DNA, the CDR3 is TGTGCCAGCAGTTTATCGCTTCCGGGGAGGGATTACGAGCAGTACTTC. Protein sequence: CASSLSLPGRDYEQYF.

V and J are TRBV25-1 and TRBJ1-4, with TRBD1 as a possible D gene (6 bases). Germline V gene sequence: CDR1 MGHDK, CDR2 SYGVNS. Trimming took off 4 bases at V and 6 bases at J, with 15 bases between the two ends. This CDR3 is built from 15 residues. In DNA form, the CDR3 reads TGTGCCAGCAGTGCTAATGGGGGCTGGGATGAAAAACTGTTTTTT. Its protein is CASSANGGWDEKLFF.

With regard to this clonotype: Since a much larger clone is just one base distant, this may be a read error. The rearrangement uses TRBV7-9 and TRBJ2-2; TRBD2 matches 11 bases. CDR3 length: 17 amino acids. Looked up from germline, CDR1 is SEHNR and CDR2 is FQNEAQ (reference sequence). CDR3 sequence (DNA): TGTGCCAGCAGCTTGAGACTAGCGGGAACGAACACCGGGGAGATGTTTTTT. This codes for CASSLRLAGTNTGEMFF.

This chain joins TRBV29-1 and TRBJ1-2; weak D call: TRBD1 (5 bases). Trimming left V 8 bases short and J 8 bases short, with 18 bases between. Per germline, CDR1 SQVTM and CDR2 ANQGSEA. CDR3 length: 12 amino acids. The CDR3 DNA is TGCAGCCAAGATTCAGGGAGGCTCGGCTACACCTTC. This sequence encodes CSQDSGRLGYTF.

This clonotype was picked up a small number of times. V is TRBV28 and J is TRBJ1-3; D possibly corresponds to TRBD1 (6 bases). The germline V and J ends were trimmed by 6 bases and 0 bases, with 9 bases remaining between them. The V gene's germline CDR1 is MDHEN and CDR2 SYDVKM. The CDR3 is made up of 14 amino acids. CDR3 loop: CASRIRGSGNTIYF. The CDR3 DNA reads TGTGCCAGCAGAATCAGGGGCTCTGGAAACACCATATATTTT.

This clonotype was observed at least ten times. The chain's CDR3 is CASSRSGQETQYF. The CDR3 DNA reads as TGTGCCAGCAGCCGCAGCGGTCAAGAGACCCAGTACTTC. This sequence joins TRBV11-2 and TRBJ2-5; D might be TRBD2 (5 bases). The CDR3 spans 13 residues. Germline V gene sequence: CDR1 SGHAT, CDR2 FQNNGV. V lost 5 bases and J lost 2, with 9 bases in between.

This clonotype appeared many times. This rearrangement joins TRBV2 to TRBJ1-5, with 12 positions matching TRBD1. CDR3 length equals 15 residues. V shed 6 bases and J 5 bases; nucleotides not matched to a gene: 5. From germline, CDR1 is SNHLY and CDR2 FYNNEI. The CDR3 DNA follows: TGTGCCAGCAGGGAGGGACAGGGGGCCGATCAGCCCCAGCATTTT. Translated: CASREGQGADQPQHF.

This clonotype was observed at least ten times. This chain uses TRBV6-6 with TRBJ1-1; D is undetermined. V gave up 5 bases and J gave up 0 bases, with 4 bases separating them. This CDR3 comprises 12 residues. Germline V gene sequence: CDR1 MNHNY, CDR2 SVGAGI (reference sequence). Written as DNA, the CDR3 is TGTGCCAGCAGTATAATGAACACTGAAGCTTTCTTT. Protein product: CASSIMNTEAFF.

The rearrangement links TRBV2 to TRBJ1-1; no clear D gene. The CDR3 runs to 16 residues. Germline CDR1 and CDR2: SNHLY and FYNNEI. V was pared by 6 bases and J by 3 bases, with 20 bases between. CDR3: CASSVEGLTPDTEAFF. The CDR3 bases are TGTGCCAGCAGCGTTGAAGGCCTCACCCCGGACACTGAAGCTTTCTTT. Filled out from reference TRBV2 and TRBJ1-1, the complete variable domain reads EPEVTQTPSHQVTQMGQEVILRCVPISNHLYFYWYRQILGQKVEFLVSFYNNEISEKSEIFDDQFSVERPDGSNFTLKIRSTKLEDSAMYFCASSVEGLTPDTEAFFGQGTRLTVV.

This clonotype occurred many times. The chain has TRBV7-9 and TRBJ1-4; D not certain. Germline CDR1 SEHNR, CDR2 FQNEAQ (reference sequence). Trimming cost V 6 bases and J 3 bases, with 8 bases left between them. The CDR3 runs to 13 residues. The CDR3 sequence: CASRSGSNEKLFF. CDR3 DNA: TGTGCCAGCAGAAGCGGCTCTAATGAAAAACTGTTTTTT.